The 18 T cell receptor beta chains listed next were all sequenced from one sample in a study of regulatory T cells in long-lasting Graves disease. Time point here: newly diagnosed GD, antithyroid drugs for less than 3 months. PBMCs were the source of the RNA used for TCR sequencing. The authors built TCR beta libraries using iRepertoire HTBI primers and Arm-PCR of CDR3 regions. TCRdb re-called the multiplex PCR reads through MiXCR, storing one row per CDR3 protein. The sample contains a few hundred thousand distinct CDR3 sequences, 15% to 20% of which appear only once. These data were also reused for a study on T cells in Graves' hyperthyroidism and ophthalmopathy.

This specimen was peripheral blood mononuclear cells (PBMCs), taken at new diagnosis, from a patient treated with antithyroid drugs. The receptors were gathered from a woman under 30 with Graves disease.

At least ten counts were recorded for this clonotype. The chain recombines TRBV5-1 with TRBJ2-5, with 9 bases matching TRBD2. With V trimmed by 2 bases and J by 3 bases, 5 bases remained unmatched. Looked up from germline, CDR1 is SGHRS and CDR2 is YFSETQ. The CDR3 contains 15 residues. The CDR3: CASSFSGSGEETQYF. CDR3 in DNA: TGCGCCAGCAGCTTTAGCGGGAGTGGGGAAGAGACCCAGTACTTC.

To note about this clonotype: The conserved phenylalanine or tryptophan normally closing the CDR3 is absent here, so this likely arose from a read error. The chain recombines TRBV5-1 with TRBJ2-3, with 7 nucleotides matching TRBD1. Losses at the gene ends were 3 bases for V and 5 bases for J; bases not matched to a gene: 9. The CDR3 runs 15 residues. The germline CDR1 and CDR2 sequences are SGHRS and YFSETQ. In DNA form, the CDR3 reads TGCGCCAGCAGCTCGGGACAGCGGTTTGGAGATACGCAGTATCTT. Translated, it gives CASSSGQRFGDTQYL.

This clonotype was observed a few times. V gene TRBV19 combines with J gene TRBJ1-5; no firm D call. Germline V CDR1 and CDR2: LNHDA, SQIVND (reference sequence). The CDR3 is made up of 14 amino acids. V was trimmed by 3 bases and J by 3 bases, leaving 9 bases between them. The CDR3 spells CASSIGQYNQPQHF. CDR3 coding DNA: TGTGCCAGTAGTATTGGTCAATACAATCAGCCCCAGCATTTT.

This chain connects TRBV6-5 to TRBJ1-2; tentative D call: TRBD1 (5 bases). In germline, CDR1 is MNHEY, CDR2 SVGAGI. The CDR3 sequence is 15 residues long. Trimming stripped 0 bases from V and 4 bases from J, with 12 bases between. CDR3 residues: CASSYSTGQTYGYTF. The CDR3 DNA follows: TGTGCCAGCAGTTACTCAACGGGGCAGACCTATGGCTACACCTTC.

A word on this clonotype: A read error is possible here, since a much larger clone lies one base away. This rearrangement joins TRBV6-6 to TRBJ1-5; a possible D gene is TRBD1 (6 bases). This CDR3 spans 15 amino acids. The germline CDR1 and CDR2 sequences are MNHNY and SVGAGI (reference sequence). The CDR3 DNA sequence: TGTGCCGGCAGTTACTCGGGGGGCGGCAATCAGCCCCAGCATTTT. Translating it yields CAGSYSGGGNQPQHF.

This clonotype occurred many times. The CDR3 region is CASSQDGTGNYGYTF. The CDR3 nucleotides are TGTGCCAGCAGCCAAGACGGCACGGGCAACTATGGCTACACCTTC. This sequence joins TRBV3-1 and TRBJ1-2; D remains unclear. CDR1 and CDR2 (germline): LGHDT, YNNKEL (reference sequence). The CDR3 is made up of 15 amino acids. V was pared by 0 bases and J by 2 bases, with 10 bases between.

This clonotype has ten or more counts. This rearrangement joins TRBV6-1 to TRBJ2-7; D may match TRBD1 or TRBD2 (5 bases each). Germline loops: CDR1 MNHNS, CDR2 SASEGT. Between the trimmed V and J ends, which lost 6 bases and 0 bases, there was a span of 12 bases. The CDR3 totals 14 residues. The CDR3 protein is CASSRGVPSYEQYF. In DNA form, the CDR3 reads TGTGCCAGCAGCCGAGGGGTACCCTCCTACGAGCAGTACTTC.

The CDR3 here is CAISENTGTGYEQYF. CDR3 sequence (DNA): TGTGCCATCAGTGAGAATACCGGGACTGGCTACGAGCAGTACTTC. The chain couples TRBV10-3 to TRBJ2-7; weak D call: TRBD2 (6 bases). The CDR3 runs 15 residues. Germline-derived CDR1 and CDR2 are ENHRY and SYGVKD. V lost 2 bases to trimming and J lost 3 bases, with 14 bases between them.

This clonotype was seen at least ten times. The rearrangement joins TRBV12-3 or TRBV12-4 to TRBJ2-6, with 8 bases identical to TRBD1. The CDR3 length is 17 residues. With 6 bases clipped from V and 0 bases from J, the junction kept 7 bases outside the gene matches. The DNA for the CDR3 is TGTGCCAGCAGGACAACAGGGGGGTACTCTGGGGCCAACGTCCTGACTTTC. Its translation is CASRTTGGYSGANVLTF.

This clonotype was counted at least ten times. The chain recombines TRBV28 with TRBJ2-7, with D maybe TRBD1 (5 bases). There are 14 residues in the CDR3. Germline CDR1 MDHEN, CDR2 SYDVKM. V dropped 7 bases and J dropped 3 bases, with 16 bases sitting between them. The CDR3 coding sequence is TGTGCCAGCAAGATTGTAGGGGCCGGCTACGAGCAGTACTTC. It is translated as CASKIVGAGYEQYF.

In this sample, this clonotype turned up many times. The chain employs TRBV20-1 and TRBJ2-5; no clear D gene. Germline CDR1 is DFQATT and CDR2 is SNEGSKA (reference sequence). Trimming stripped 1 base from V and 1 base from J, with 7 bases between. The CDR3 length is 13 residues. CDR3 DNA sequence: TGCAGTGCTAGAGCCCGGGCCCAAGAGACCCAGTACTTC. Residues: CSARARAQETQYF.

This clonotype was recorded many times. This chain uses TRBV6-5 with TRBJ2-7; 8 nucleotides align to TRBD1. With 2 bases clipped from V and 2 bases from J, the junction kept 11 bases outside the gene matches. This CDR3 has 17 amino acids. Germline-derived CDR1 and CDR2 are MNHEY and SVGAGI. Here the CDR3 DNA reads TGTGCCAGCAGTTACACCCCCGGGACAGGTTCGACCTACGAGCAGTACTTC. It translates to CASSYTPGTGSTYEQYF.

As for this clonotype: A read error may be the cause here, since a much bigger clone is one base away. The chain joins TRBV10-3 to TRBJ2-1; D unclear. V was trimmed by 6 bases and J by 2 bases, leaving 2 bases between them. Germline CDR1 reads ENHRY; CDR2 reads SYGVKD. The CDR3 consists of 11 residues. The CDR3 sequence: CAISTYNEQFF. DNA of the CDR3: TGTGCCATCAGCACCTACAATGAGCAGTTCTTC.

The rearrangement links TRBV7-3 to TRBJ2-2, with 7 nucleotides matching TRBD1. J lost 2 bases, V lost 5 bases, and 5 bases had no gene match. The V gene's germline CDR1 is SGHTA and CDR2 FQGTGA. The length of the CDR3 is 15 residues. The CDR3 protein is CASSETGFNTGELFF. CDR3 coding DNA: TGTGCCAGCAGCGAGACAGGGTTCAACACCGGGGAGCTGTTTTTT.

On this clonotype itself: This clone may be a read error of a much larger clone one base away. This chain connects TRBV7-9 to TRBJ2-5; possibly TRBD1 for D (7 bases). From germline, CDR1 is SEHNR and CDR2 FQNEAQ (reference sequence). The CDR3 covers 18 residues. The CDR3 bases are TGTGCCAGCAGCTTAAAATTCCTGGGTACAGGGGAGGAAGAGACCCGGTACTTC. Translated: CASSLKFLGTGEEETRYF.

For this clonotype: Since a much larger clone is just one base distant, this may be a read error. This rearrangement joins TRBV6-1 to TRBJ2-7; D gene uncertain. Germline loops: CDR1 MNHNS, CDR2 SASEGT. This CDR3 has 14 amino acids. V was clipped by 5 bases and J by 3 bases, with 14 bases between them. CDR3 sequence reads: CASSHGWLNYEQYF. The CDR3, as DNA: TGTGCCAGCAGTCACGGTTGGCTCAACTACGAGCAGTACTTC.

Ten or more counts support this clonotype. Here the CDR3 reads CSARRGGRDQPQHF. DNA of the CDR3: TGCAGTGCTAGAAGGGGTGGGAGGGATCAGCCCCAGCATTTT. The chain has TRBV20-1 and TRBJ1-5; TRBD1 might be the D (5 bases). Germline V CDR1 and CDR2: DFQATT, SNEGSKA (reference sequence). V was pared by 2 bases and J by 5 bases, with 13 bases between. There are 14 residues in the CDR3.

This clonotype has at least ten counts. The chain employs TRBV3-1 and TRBJ1-2; D ambiguous. The length of the CDR3 is 13 residues. Germline lookup yields CDR1 LGHDT and CDR2 YNNKEL (reference sequence). Deletions cut 4 bases from V and 7 bases from J, with 13 bases between. DNA for the CDR3: TGTGCCAGCAGCCTGGGCGGGGAGGCTGGCTACACCTTC. Amino acids: CASSLGGEAGYTF. The whole variable domain, filled in from reference TRBV3-1 and TRBJ1-2, reads DTAVSQTPKYLVTQMGNDKSIKCEQNLGHDTMYWYKQDSKKFLKIMFSYNNKELIINETVPNRFSPKSPDKAHLNLHINSLELGDSAVYFCASSLGGEAGYTFGSGTRLTVV.